Listed below are T cell receptor beta chains from one sample, sequenced in a study of OX40 agonist ivuxolimab in advanced cancers. Profiling relied on immunoSEQ multiplex PCR, and the TCRdb table lists in-frame clones only, not all of them. The table shows approximately 92,000 clones, with approximately 95% occurring only once. The sequenced sample was CD4+ or CD8+ T cells sorted from blood, obtained in a trial of the OX40 agonist ivuxolimab. These receptors were collected from an adult with an advanced solid tumor such as melanoma, head and neck, liver or kidney cancer. Both conserved end residues are part of each CDR3. Each record gives: V gene, J gene, D gene, CDR3 DNA, CDR3 protein. A D gene is named only where the DNA matches it firmly.

TRBV10-3,TRBJ2-2,TRBD1,TGTGCCATCAGTGCCCCGGGACAGGGGGCAGGGGAGCTGTTTTTT,CAISAPGQGAGELFF
TRBV6-5,TRBJ1-5,NA,TGTGCCAGCAGTTCAACAGGGAATGGACAGCCCCAGCATTTT,CASSSTGNGQPQHF
TRBV19,TRBJ1-1,NA,TGTGCCAGTAGTATAGTGTTTCAGGGCTCTGAAGCTTTCTTT,CASSIVFQGSEAFF
TRBV19,TRBJ2-5,TRBD2,TGTGCCAGTAGTAGCGGGGGGGTAGAGACCCAGTACTTC,CASSSGGVETQYF
TRBV7-3,TRBJ2-3,NA,TGTGCCAGCAGCTTCGGGCCCACTGAAATCGGCACAGATACGCAGTATTTT,CASSFGPTEIGTDTQYF
TRBV25-1,TRBJ2-1,NA,TGTGCCAGCAGTGAAGGTTTGGGTGGGGACGACAATGAGCAGTTCTTC,CASSEGLGGDDNEQFF
TRBV27,TRBJ2-7,NA,TGTGCCAGCAGTTTACATTGGGACGGGAACGAGCAGTACTTC,CASSLHWDGNEQYF
TRBV9,TRBJ2-7,TRBD1,TGTGCCAGCAGCGTAGCGGGGACAGCAACCTACGAGCAGTACTTC,CASSVAGTATYEQYF
TRBV7-9,TRBJ2-7,TRBD1,TGTGCCAGCAGGTCCCCTCTAACCCGGGACAGGGAGTACGAGCAGTACTTC,CASRSPLTRDREYEQYF
TRBV6-1,TRBJ2-7,NA,TGTGCCAGCAGTGAATGGGGCCAGGCCGCCTCCTACGAGCAGTACTTC,CASSEWGQAASYEQYF
TRBV6-5,TRBJ2-1,NA,TGTGCCAGCAGTTACCGCAATGAGCAGTTCTTC,CASSYRNEQFF
TRBV5-4,TRBJ2-5,NA,TGTGCCAGCAGCGGGAGGGGGTCGGAGACCCAGTACTTC,CASSGRGSETQYF
TRBV4-1,TRBJ2-1,TRBD2,TGCGCCAGCAGCCCGTACGGCGGGGGGGTCTATGAGCAGTTCTTC,CASSPYGGGVYEQFF
TRBV6-1,TRBJ1-4,NA,TGTGCCAGCAGTGAACCCGCAGCGCTATATACCGAAAAACTGTTTTTT,CASSEPAALYTEKLFF
TRBV7-2,TRBJ2-7,NA,TGTGCCAGCAGCTACGACGCGGGGGCTACCTACGAGCAGTACTTC,CASSYDAGATYEQYF
TRBV4-2,TRBJ2-7,TRBD1,TGTGCCAGCAGCCAAGCCGGGGACAGCGAGACCTACGAGCAGTACTTC,CASSQAGDSETYEQYF
TRBV4-3,TRBJ2-2,NA,TGCGCCAGCAGCCCAAGGACGGAGGCCACCGGGGAGCTGTTTTTT,CASSPRTEATGELFF
TRBV5-1,TRBJ2-7,NA,TGCGCCAGCAGCTTGGTACAGGGTGTTTCCTACGAGCAGTACTTC,CASSLVQGVSYEQYF
TRBV21-1,TRBJ1-4,NA,TGTGCCAGCACCATGCCCTCCCGGGACAGGGTTAATGAAAAACTGTTTTTT,CASTMPSRDRVNEKLFF
TRBV6-4,TRBJ2-5,TRBD2,TGTGCCAGCACAAGGAGCCCGACTAGCAGTGAGACCCAGTACTTC,CASTRSPTSSETQYF
TRBV7-9,TRBJ2-7,NA,TGTGCCACCGAGGGGGAAGGCGAGCAGTACTTC,CATEGEGEQYF
TRBV6-5,TRBJ2-1,TRBD2,TGTGCCAGCAGTTACTCGCCAGCGGGGGGCTACAATGAGCAGTTCTTC,CASSYSPAGGYNEQFF